This T cell receptor (beta chain) was recovered during a study of response to subunit inactivated influenza vaccine. Study-level points and caveats: The study's authors posited that every seasonal influenza vaccination enlists few new T cells.

The V and J ends lost 4 bases and 3 bases respectively, with 4 bases between them. Germline V gene sequence: CDR1 SNHLY, CDR2 FYNNEI. The CDR3 sequence is 13 residues long. TCRdb independently ran MiXCR on the RT-PCR reads; one entry per CDR3 protein. This table holds roughly 630,000 distinct CDR3 sequences, around 15% found once. Comment on this clonotype: As yet, its antigen is unknown.

This TCR was sampled from a man aged 50 to 59 who received an inactivated influenza vaccine. Specimen: PBMCs from blood, collected 14 to 15 days before vaccination. This chain links TRBV2 with TRBJ2-6; D is ambiguous. This chain's CDR3 is CASSALGANVLTF. The DNA of the CDR3 is TGTGCCAGCAGTGCCCTTGGGGCCAACGTCCTGACTTTC.